The clone carrying this TCR beta chain turned up a few times. What it binds is not known. The CDR3 runs 14 residues. With 3 bases clipped from V and 2 bases from J, the junction kept 2 bases outside the gene matches. The V gene's germline CDR1 is SGHDT and CDR2 YYEEEE. This sample is drawn from a study of response to subunit inactivated influenza vaccine. Regarding the study as a whole: The authors suggested that every seasonal influenza vaccination recruits few new T cells.

TCRdb analysed the RT-PCR reads with MiXCR anew, one entry per CDR3 protein. The sample contains more than 400,000 distinct CDR3 sequences, around 7.9% of which appear only once. This specimen was PBMCs from blood, taken around 25 months after vaccination. The source of this sequence is a man between 45 and 75 years old who received an inactivated influenza vaccine. The chain joins TRBV5-6 to TRBJ2-4; 7 bases are shared with TRBD1. In nucleotides, the CDR3 is TGTGCCAGCAGCTCACAGGGGTCCAAAAACATTCAGTACTTC. Amino acid sequence: CASSSQGSKNIQYF.